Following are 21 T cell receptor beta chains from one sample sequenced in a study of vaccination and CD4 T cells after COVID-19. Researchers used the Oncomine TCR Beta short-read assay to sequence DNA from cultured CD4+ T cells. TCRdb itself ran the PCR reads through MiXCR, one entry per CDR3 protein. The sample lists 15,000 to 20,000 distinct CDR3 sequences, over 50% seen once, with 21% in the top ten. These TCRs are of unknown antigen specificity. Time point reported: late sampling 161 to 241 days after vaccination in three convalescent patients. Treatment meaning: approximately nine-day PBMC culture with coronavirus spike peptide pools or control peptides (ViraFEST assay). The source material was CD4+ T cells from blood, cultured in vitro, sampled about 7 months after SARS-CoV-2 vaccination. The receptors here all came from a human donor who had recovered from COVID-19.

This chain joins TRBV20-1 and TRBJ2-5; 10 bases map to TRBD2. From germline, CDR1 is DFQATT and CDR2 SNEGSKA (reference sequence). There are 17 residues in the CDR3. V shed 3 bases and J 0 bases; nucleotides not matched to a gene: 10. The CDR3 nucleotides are TGCAGTGCTAGCGGGCTAGCGGGGGCCCAATACCAAGAGACCCAGTACTTC. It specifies CSASGLAGAQYQETQYF.

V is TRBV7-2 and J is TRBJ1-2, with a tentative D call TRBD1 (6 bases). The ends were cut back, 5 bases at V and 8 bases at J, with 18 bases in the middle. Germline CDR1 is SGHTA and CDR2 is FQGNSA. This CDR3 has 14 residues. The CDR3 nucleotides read TGTGCCAGCAGCGGCCGACCACAGGGACTAGGCTACACCTTC. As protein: CASSGRPQGLGYTF.

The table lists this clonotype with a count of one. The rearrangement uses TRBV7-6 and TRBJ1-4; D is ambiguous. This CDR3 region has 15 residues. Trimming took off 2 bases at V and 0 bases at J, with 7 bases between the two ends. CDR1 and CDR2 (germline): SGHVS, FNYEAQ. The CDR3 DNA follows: TGTGCCAGCAGCTTACGACCCGCAACTAATGAAAAACTGTTTTTT. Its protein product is CASSLRPATNEKLFF.

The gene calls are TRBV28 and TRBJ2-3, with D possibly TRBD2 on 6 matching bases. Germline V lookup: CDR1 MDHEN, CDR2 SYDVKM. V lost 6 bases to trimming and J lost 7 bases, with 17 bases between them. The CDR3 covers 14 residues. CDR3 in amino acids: CASRPGLASNTQYF. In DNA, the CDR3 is TGTGCCAGCAGACCGGGGCTAGCGTCAAATACGCAGTATTTT.

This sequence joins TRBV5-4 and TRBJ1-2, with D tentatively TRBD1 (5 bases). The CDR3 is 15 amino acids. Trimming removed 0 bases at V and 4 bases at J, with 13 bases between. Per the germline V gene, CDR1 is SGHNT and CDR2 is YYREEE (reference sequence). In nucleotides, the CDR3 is TGTGCCAGCAGCTTGGTCCCATCAGGGCCCTATGGCTACACCTTC. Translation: CASSLVPSGPYGYTF. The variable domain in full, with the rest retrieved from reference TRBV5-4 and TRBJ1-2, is ETGVTQSPTHLIKTRGQQVTLRCSSQSGHNTVSWYQQALGQGPQFIFQYYREEENGRGNFPPRFSGLQFPNYSSELNVNALELDDSALYLCASSLVPSGPYGYTFGSGTRLTVV.

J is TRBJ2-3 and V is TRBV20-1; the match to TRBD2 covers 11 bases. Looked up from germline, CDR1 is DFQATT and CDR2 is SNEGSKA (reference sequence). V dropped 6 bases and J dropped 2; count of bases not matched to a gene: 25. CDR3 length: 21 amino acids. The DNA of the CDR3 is TGCAGTGCAGAGCTTGCCCCCGGGACTAGCGGATTGGGGGGGCACACAGATACGCAGTATTTT. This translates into CSAELAPGTSGLGGHTDTQYF.

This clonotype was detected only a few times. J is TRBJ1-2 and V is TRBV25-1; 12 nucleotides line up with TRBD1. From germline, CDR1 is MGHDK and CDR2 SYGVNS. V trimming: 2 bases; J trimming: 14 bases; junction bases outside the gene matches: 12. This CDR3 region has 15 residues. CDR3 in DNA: TGTGCCAGCAGTGAAGGGTTGGGGACAGGGGGCAGTTGGACCTTC. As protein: CASSEGLGTGGSWTF.

The CDR3 loop reads CASSSPTPLAGGPYEQYF. Here the CDR3 DNA reads TGTGCCAGCAGCTCTCCCACCCCACTAGCGGGAGGGCCTTACGAGCAGTACTTC. The genes are TRBV7-8 and TRBJ2-7; 13 bases agree with TRBD2. There are 18 residues in the CDR3. With V trimmed by 4 bases and J by 4 bases, 13 bases remained unmatched. Germline CDR1 reads SGHVS; CDR2 reads FQNEAQ.

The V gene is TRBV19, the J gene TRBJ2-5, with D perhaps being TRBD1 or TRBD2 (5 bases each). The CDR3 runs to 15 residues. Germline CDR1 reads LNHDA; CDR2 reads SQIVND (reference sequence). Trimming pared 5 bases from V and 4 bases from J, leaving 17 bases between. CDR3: CASSLAGTKRETQYF. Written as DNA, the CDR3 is TGTGCCAGTAGTCTTGCCGGGACCAAACGAGAGACCCAGTACTTC.

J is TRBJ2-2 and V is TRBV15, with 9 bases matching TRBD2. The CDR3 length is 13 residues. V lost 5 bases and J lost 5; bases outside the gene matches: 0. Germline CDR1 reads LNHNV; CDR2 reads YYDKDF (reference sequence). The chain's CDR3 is CATSLAGTGELFF. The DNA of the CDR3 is TGTGCCACCAGCCTAGCGGGAACCGGGGAGCTGTTTTTT.

CDR3 nucleotide sequence: TGCAGTGCTACCTGGGCCTCGGAAGTCCATGGCTACACCTTC. Amino acid sequence: CSATWASEVHGYTF. The chain uses TRBV20-1 and TRBJ1-2; D not resolved. CDR3 length equals 14 residues. Germline assignment: CDR1 DFQATT and CDR2 SNEGSKA (reference sequence). Deletions cut 4 bases from V and 6 bases from J, with 18 bases between.

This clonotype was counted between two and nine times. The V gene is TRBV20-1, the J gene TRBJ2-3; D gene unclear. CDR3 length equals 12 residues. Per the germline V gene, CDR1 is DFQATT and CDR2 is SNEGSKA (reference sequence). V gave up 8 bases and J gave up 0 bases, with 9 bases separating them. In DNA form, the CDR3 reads TGCAGTACGGAATCAAGCACAGATACGCAGTATTTT. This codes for CSTESSTDTQYF.

CDR3 nucleotide sequence: TGTGCCAGCAGCCGAAAGGGACAGGGGGCTACTGAAGCTTTCTTT. Residues: CASSRKGQGATEAFF. This chain uses TRBV25-1 with TRBJ1-1; 12 bases agree with TRBD1. J was trimmed by 5 bases and V by 6 bases; bases with no gene match: 7. The CDR3 extends over 15 amino acids. CDR1 and CDR2 from the germline V gene are MGHDK and SYGVNS. Complete variable domain (other parts from reference TRBV25-1 and TRBJ1-1): EADIYQTPRYLVIGTGKKITLECSQTMGHDKMYWYQQDPGMELHLIHYSYGVNSTEKGDLSSESTVSRIRTEHFPLTLESARPSHTSQYLCASSRKGQGATEAFFGQGTRLTVV.

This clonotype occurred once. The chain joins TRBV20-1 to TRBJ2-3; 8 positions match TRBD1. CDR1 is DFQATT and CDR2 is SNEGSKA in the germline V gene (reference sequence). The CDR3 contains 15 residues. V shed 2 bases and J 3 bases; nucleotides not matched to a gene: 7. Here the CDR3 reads CSARLGQGTTDTQYF. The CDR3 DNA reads TGCAGTGCTAGACTCGGACAGGGAACGACAGATACGCAGTATTTT.

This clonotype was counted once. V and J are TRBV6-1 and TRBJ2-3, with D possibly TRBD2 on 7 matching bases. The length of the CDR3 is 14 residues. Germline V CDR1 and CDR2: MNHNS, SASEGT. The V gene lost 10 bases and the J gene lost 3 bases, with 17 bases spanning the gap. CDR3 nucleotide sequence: TGTGCCAACAGGGTGGGGGGGAAGACAGATACGCAGTATTTT. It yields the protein CANRVGGKTDTQYF.

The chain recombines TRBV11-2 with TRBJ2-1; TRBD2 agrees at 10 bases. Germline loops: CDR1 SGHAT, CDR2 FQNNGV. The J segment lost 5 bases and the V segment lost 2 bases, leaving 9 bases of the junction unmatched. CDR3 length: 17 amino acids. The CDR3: CASSLRSGGATNNEQFF. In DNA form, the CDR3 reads TGTGCCAGCAGCTTAAGGAGCGGGGGGGCCACAAACAATGAGCAGTTCTTC.

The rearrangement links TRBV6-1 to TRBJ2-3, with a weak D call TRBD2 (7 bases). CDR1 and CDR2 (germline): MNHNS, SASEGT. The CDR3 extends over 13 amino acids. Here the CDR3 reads CAEGGEDTDTQYF. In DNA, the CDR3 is TGTGCGGAGGGGGGGGAGGATACAGATACGCAGTATTTT.

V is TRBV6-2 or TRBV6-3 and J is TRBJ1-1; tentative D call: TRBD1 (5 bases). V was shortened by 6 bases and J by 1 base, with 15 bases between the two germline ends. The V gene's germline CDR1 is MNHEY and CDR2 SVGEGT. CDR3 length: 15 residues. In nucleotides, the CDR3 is TGTGCCAGCAGCCCCCCAAGACAGCCGAACACTGAAGCTTTCTTT. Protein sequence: CASSPPRQPNTEAFF.

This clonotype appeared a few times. The CDR3 region is CASSPRARITGELFF. The CDR3 DNA reads as TGTGCCAGCAGTCCCAGGGCTAGGATCACCGGGGAGCTGTTTTTT. The chain has TRBV6-1 and TRBJ2-2; tentative D call: TRBD1 (5 bases). Trimming left V 5 bases short and J 4 bases short, with 14 bases between. CDR3 length: 15 residues. The germline gives CDR1 MNHNS, CDR2 SASEGT.

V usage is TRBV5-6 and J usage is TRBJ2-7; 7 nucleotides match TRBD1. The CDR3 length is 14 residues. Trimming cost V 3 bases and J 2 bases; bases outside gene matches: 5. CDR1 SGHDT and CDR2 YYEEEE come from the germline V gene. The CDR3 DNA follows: TGTGCCAGCAGCTGGGGACAGCAGCCCTACGAGCAGTACTTC. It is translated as CASSWGQQPYEQYF.

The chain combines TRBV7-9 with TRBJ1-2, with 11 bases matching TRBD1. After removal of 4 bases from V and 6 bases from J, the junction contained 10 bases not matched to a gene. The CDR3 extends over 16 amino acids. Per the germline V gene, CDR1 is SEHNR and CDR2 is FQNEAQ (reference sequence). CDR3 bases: TGTGCCAGCAGCTACGCCGTTGGACAGGGGGCTGATGGCTACACCTTC. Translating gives CASSYAVGQGADGYTF.